This is a list of T cell receptor beta chains from one sample in a study of blood T cells in healthy people across ages. TCRdb re-analysed the 5' RACE reads in MiXCR, keeping a single row per CDR3 protein. The table includes about 730,000 distinct CDR3 sequences, roughly 43% detected once. The sequencing input was blood. The source is an older woman in good health. Each CDR3 is given with its conserved first and last residue. D genes are given only for firm matches. The listing skips clone size in some rows; elsewhere it reads once, few, many or a size class.

D gene	clone size	V gene	J gene	CDR3 protein
NA	NA	TRBV9	TRBJ2-1	CASSVVSAAGHNEQFF
NA	NA	TRBV20-1	TRBJ1-5	CSAREPGFGQPQHF
NA	many	TRBV4-3	TRBJ2-7	CASSQDRGLRGYEQYF
NA	NA	TRBV9	TRBJ2-5	CASSVGQPRDEQYF
NA	few	TRBV4-2	TRBJ1-1	CASSQDQGGDTEAFF
TRBD2	NA	TRBV3-1	TRBJ2-7	CASRLAGGHYEQYF
NA	NA	TRBV24-1	TRBJ2-5	CATSDRRAQETQYF
TRBD2	NA	TRBV5-6	TRBJ2-1	CASSPNGVASGRANEQFF
NA	NA	TRBV4-1	TRBJ1-6	CASSQDRSLNSPLHF
NA	NA	TRBV6-5	TRBJ1-2	CASSNQGIGYTF